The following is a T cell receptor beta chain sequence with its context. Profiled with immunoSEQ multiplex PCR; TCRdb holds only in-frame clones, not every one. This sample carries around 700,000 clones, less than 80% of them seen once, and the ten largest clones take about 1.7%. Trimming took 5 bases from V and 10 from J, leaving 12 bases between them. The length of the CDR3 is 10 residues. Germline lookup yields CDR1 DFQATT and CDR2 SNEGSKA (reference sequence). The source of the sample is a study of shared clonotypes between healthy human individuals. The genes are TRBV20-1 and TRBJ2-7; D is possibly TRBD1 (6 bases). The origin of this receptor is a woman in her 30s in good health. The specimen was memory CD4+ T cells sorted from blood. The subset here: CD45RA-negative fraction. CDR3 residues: CSAVKQGQYF. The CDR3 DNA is TGCAGTGCTGTCAAACAGGGACAGTACTTC.